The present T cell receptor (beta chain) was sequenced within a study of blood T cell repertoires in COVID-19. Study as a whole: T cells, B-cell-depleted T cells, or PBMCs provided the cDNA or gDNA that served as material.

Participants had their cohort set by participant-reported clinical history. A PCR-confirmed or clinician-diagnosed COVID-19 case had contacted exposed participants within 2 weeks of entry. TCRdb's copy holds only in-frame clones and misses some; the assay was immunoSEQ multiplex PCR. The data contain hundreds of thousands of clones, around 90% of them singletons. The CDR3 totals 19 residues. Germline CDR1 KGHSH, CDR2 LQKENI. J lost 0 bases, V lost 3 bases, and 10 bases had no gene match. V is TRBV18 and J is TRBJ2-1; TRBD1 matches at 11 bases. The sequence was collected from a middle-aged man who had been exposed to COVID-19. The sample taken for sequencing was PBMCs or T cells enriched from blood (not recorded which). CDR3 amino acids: CASSPWTGGALSSYNEQFF. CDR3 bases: TGTGCCAGCTCACCTTGGACAGGGGGCGCGTTAAGCTCCTACAATGAGCAGTTCTTC.